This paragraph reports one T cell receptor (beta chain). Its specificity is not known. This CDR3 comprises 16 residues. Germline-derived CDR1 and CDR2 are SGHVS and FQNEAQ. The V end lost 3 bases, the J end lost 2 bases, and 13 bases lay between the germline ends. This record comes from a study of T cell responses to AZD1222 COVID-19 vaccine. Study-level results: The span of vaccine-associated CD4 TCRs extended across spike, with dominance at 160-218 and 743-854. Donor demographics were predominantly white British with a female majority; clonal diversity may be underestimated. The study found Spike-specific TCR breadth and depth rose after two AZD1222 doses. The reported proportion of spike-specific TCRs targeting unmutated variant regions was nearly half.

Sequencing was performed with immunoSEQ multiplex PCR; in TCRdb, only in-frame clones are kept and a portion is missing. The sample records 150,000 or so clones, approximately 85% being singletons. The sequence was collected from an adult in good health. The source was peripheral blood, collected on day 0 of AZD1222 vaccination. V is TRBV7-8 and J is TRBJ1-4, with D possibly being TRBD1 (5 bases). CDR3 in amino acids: CASSFNVGGTNEKLFF. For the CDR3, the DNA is TGTGCCAGCAGCTTCAACGTGGGGGGGACTAATGAAAAACTGTTTTTT.